These T cell receptor beta chains were read from a single sample in a study of T cell clusters in autoimmune cytopenias. TCRdb reprocessed the multiplex PCR reads, keeping one entry per CDR3 protein, no DNA. This repertoire comprises over 1,400 distinct CDR3 sequences; its ten largest clones make up roughly 8.2%. This sample also appeared in a second study, on T cell repertoires in aging, cancer and after chemotherapy.

Sequencing was carried out using peripheral blood. The receptors were sampled from a human donor in good health. Both conserved end residues are part of each CDR3. The order of the fields is J gene, V gene, clone size, CDR3 protein. Clone size is given for some rows only: seen once, a few or many times, or a class if the clone is expanded.

j_call: TRBJ2-7
v_call: TRBV19
clone_size: large
cdr3_aa: CASSLDRSPYEQYF

j_call: TRBJ1-2
v_call: TRBV20-1
clone_size: medium-sized
cdr3_aa: CSAPPEGVFGYTF

j_call: TRBJ2-2
v_call: TRBV19
clone_size: large
cdr3_aa: CASSPRDRGNAGELFF

j_call: TRBJ2-3
v_call: TRBV7-9
clone_size: medium-sized
cdr3_aa: CASSPGLAGGLGTDTQYF

j_call: TRBJ1-4
v_call: TRBV20-1
clone_size: medium-sized
cdr3_aa: CSARPPKLGIGKLFF

j_call: TRBJ2-2
v_call: TRBV14
clone_size: medium-sized
cdr3_aa: CASSPTGGVTSGELFF

j_call: TRBJ1-2
v_call: TRBV18
clone_size: large
cdr3_aa: CASSPDRAHGYTF

j_call: TRBJ2-1
v_call: TRBV6-2/TRBV6-3
clone_size: medium-sized
cdr3_aa: CASSTGGKAYNEQFF

j_call: TRBJ1-5
v_call: TRBV5-1
clone_size: medium-sized
cdr3_aa: CASSDGPGQPQHF

j_call: TRBJ2-2
v_call: TRBV2
clone_size: -
cdr3_aa: CASSATSGRPTGELFF